The source of this TCR beta chain is a study of T cell responses to AZD1222 COVID-19 vaccine. The study, taken as a whole, reports: The study reported that nearly half of spike-specific TCRs target unmutated variant regions.

This table comes from immunoSEQ multiplex PCR, and its TCRdb copy is limited to in-frame clones, with some not included. Here the sample spans over 150,000 clones, approximately 92% being singletons. Worth noting for this clone: Its cognate antigen is unknown.

The CDR3 extends over 14 amino acids. Per germline, CDR1 MNHEY and CDR2 SVGEGT. V lost 2 bases and J lost 7; bases outside the gene matches: 8. The sequencing used peripheral blood, collected on day 0 of AZD1222 vaccination. This chain links TRBV6-2 or TRBV6-3 with TRBJ2-7; 7 bases agree with TRBD2. The clonotype originates from an adult in good health. In DNA form, the CDR3 reads TGTGCCAGCAGTTACCAGCGGGGCGTAGGGGAGCAGTACTTC. As protein: CASSYQRGVGEQYF.